This passage covers 21 T cell receptor beta chains from one sample sequenced in a study of blood T cell repertoires in COVID-19. The table came from immunoSEQ multiplex PCR; TCRdb's copy has only in-frame clones and leaves some out. This table holds 150,000 to 200,000 clones, about 88% found once. Source material: peripheral blood. All receptors derive from a man aged 55 to 69 with active or convalescent COVID-19.

This clone was found a few times. J is TRBJ1-1 and V is TRBV6-5; tentatively, D is TRBD1 (6 bases). From germline, CDR1 is MNHEY and CDR2 SVGAGI. V was trimmed by 5 bases and J by 3 bases, leaving 10 bases between them. The CDR3 is made up of 13 amino acids. As DNA, the CDR3 is TGTGCCAGCAGTCAGGGGAGGGACACTGAAGCTTTCTTT. Amino acid sequence: CASSQGRDTEAFF.

V usage is TRBV7-8 and J usage is TRBJ2-3, with D perhaps matching TRBD2 (6 bases). The CDR3 length is 14 residues. Deletions cut 4 bases from V and 2 bases from J, with 10 bases between. Germline loops: CDR1 SGHVS, CDR2 FQNEAQ. CDR3 sequence reads: CASSSGLATDTQYF. The CDR3 region has the DNA TGTGCCAGCAGCTCGGGACTTGCCACAGATACGCAGTATTTT.

This rearrangement joins TRBV5-1 to TRBJ2-2; tentative D call: TRBD1 (6 bases). The CDR3 extends over 15 amino acids. Trimming removed 1 base at V and 6 bases at J, with 13 bases between. The germline V gene encodes CDR1 SGHRS and CDR2 YFSETQ. CDR3 in amino acids: CASSLTRTVAGELFF. CDR3 DNA: TGCGCCAGCAGCTTGACCAGGACAGTGGCCGGGGAGCTGTTTTTT.

This chain joins TRBV10-3 and TRBJ1-6; 7 nucleotides agree with TRBD1. Germline assignment: CDR1 ENHRY and CDR2 SYGVKD. The CDR3 is 12 residues long. After removal of 11 bases from V and 8 bases from J, the junction contained 6 bases not matched to a gene. The CDR3 spells CASGQTDSPLHF. CDR3 nucleotide sequence: TGTGCCTCGGGACAGACCGATTCACCCCTCCACTTT.

The chain links TRBV12-3 or TRBV12-4 to TRBJ2-7; the D is unclear. Trimming took off 6 bases at V and 3 bases at J, with 6 bases between the two ends. This CDR3 contains 11 residues. For the CDR3, the DNA is TGTGCCAGCAGCCCCCTCTACGAGCAGTACTTC. Amino acids: CASSPLYEQYF.

This clone was detected a few times. The V gene is TRBV7-2, the J gene TRBJ2-4, with 7 bases aligning to TRBD2. V was pared by 2 bases and J by 4 bases, with 11 bases of the junction left unmatched. The V gene's germline CDR1 is SGHTA and CDR2 FQGNSA. The CDR3 totals 17 residues. CDR3 nucleotides: TGTGCCAGCAGCTTAATCGCGGGAGAGGGTGCGAAAAACATTCAGTACTTC. Protein sequence: CASSLIAGEGAKNIQYF.

The CDR3 loop is CASTRDRGYNEQFF. CDR3 nucleotides: TGTGCCAGCACCAGGGACAGGGGTTACAATGAGCAGTTCTTC. The genes are TRBV27 and TRBJ2-1, with TRBD1 matching over 10 bases. With 7 bases clipped from V and 4 bases from J, the junction kept 4 bases outside the gene matches. The CDR3 has 14 residues. Germline CDR1 MNHEY, CDR2 SMNVEV (reference sequence).

J is TRBJ2-1 and V is TRBV5-4; D is ambiguous. The CDR3 has 13 amino acids. Trimming cost V 0 bases and J 4 bases, with 5 bases left between them. Germline V gene data show CDR1 as SGHNT and CDR2 as YYREEE (reference sequence). The CDR3: CASSLEEYNEQFF. The CDR3 DNA sequence: TGTGCCAGCAGCTTGGAAGAGTACAATGAGCAGTTCTTC.

The rearrangement uses TRBV7-2 and TRBJ1-1; 8 positions agree with TRBD1. The CDR3 length is 15 residues. Germline assignment: CDR1 SGHTA and CDR2 FQGNSA. The V and J ends lost 5 bases and 2 bases, in that order; junction bases with no gene match: 7. The CDR3, as DNA: TGTGCCAGCAGCACAGGGACAGGCCCAAACACTGAAGCTTTCTTT. It codes for CASSTGTGPNTEAFF.

The V and J genes are TRBV28 and TRBJ1-1; no firm D call. The germline V and J ends were trimmed by 2 bases and 1 base, with 5 bases remaining between them. This CDR3 is 13 amino acids long. Germline CDR1 reads MDHEN; CDR2 reads SYDVKM. The CDR3 loop reads CASSLGSNTEAFF. The CDR3, as DNA: TGTGCCAGCAGTTTAGGCTCGAACACTGAAGCTTTCTTT.

The chain has TRBV5-4 and TRBJ2-5, with 9 bases identical to TRBD2. V was pared by 4 bases and J by 1 base, with 11 bases of the junction left unmatched. Germline CDR1 and CDR2: SGHNT and YYREEE (reference sequence). The CDR3 has 17 amino acids. The CDR3 DNA reads TGTGCCAGCAGCCCCGGGCTAGCGGGAATAACCCAAGAGACCCAGTACTTC. It codes for CASSPGLAGITQETQYF.

V and J are TRBV10-3 and TRBJ2-7, with D tentatively TRBD1 (5 bases). This CDR3 comprises 11 residues. CDR1 is ENHRY and CDR2 is SYGVKD in the germline V gene. Trimming stripped 10 bases from V and 4 bases from J, with 11 bases between. CDR3 sequence: CATVTDYEQYF. The DNA of the CDR3 is TGTGCCACGGTGACAGATTACGAGCAGTACTTC.

The V gene is TRBV5-1, the J gene TRBJ2-1; D might be TRBD2 (6 bases). Trimming pared 1 base from V and 1 base from J, leaving 12 bases between. The V gene's germline CDR1 is SGHRS and CDR2 YFSETQ. The CDR3 loop spans 16 amino acids. The CDR3 sequence: CASSLIGSGSYNEQFF. CDR3 sequence (DNA): TGCGCCAGCAGCTTGATCGGGAGTGGGTCCTACAATGAGCAGTTCTTC.

The J gene is TRBJ2-2, the V gene TRBV5-1; 8 nucleotides agree with TRBD1. The germline V gene encodes CDR1 SGHRS and CDR2 YFSETQ. V shed 4 bases, J shed 4 bases, and the junction held 0 bases outside the gene matches. The CDR3 has 13 amino acids. CDR3 DNA sequence: TGCGCCAGCAGCCAGGGGGCCACCGGGGAGCTGTTTTTT. It codes for CASSQGATGELFF.

The chain joins TRBV7-9 to TRBJ2-3, with TRBD1 identical over 7 bases. V shed 4 bases and J 3 bases; nucleotides not matched to a gene: 10. This CDR3 contains 16 residues. Germline V gives CDR1 SEHNR, CDR2 FQNEAQ (reference sequence). For the CDR3, the DNA is TGTGCCAGCAGCTCGCCCAACAGGGGAGTTACAGATACGCAGTATTTT. Its protein is CASSSPNRGVTDTQYF.

DNA for the CDR3: TGTGCCAGCAGCCCGAGGACTAGCGGGACGAACACAGATACGCAGTATTTT. Translated: CASSPRTSGTNTDTQYF. This sequence joins TRBV3-1 (or the pseudogene TRBV3-2) and TRBJ2-3, with 12 positions matching TRBD2. The V gene's germline CDR1 is LGHDT and CDR2 YNNKEL (reference sequence). The CDR3 consists of 17 residues. The V and J ends lost 4 bases and 2 bases, in that order; junction bases with no gene match: 7.

The rearrangement joins TRBV9 to TRBJ1-4, with 10 bases that match TRBD1. Germline lookup yields CDR1 SGDLS and CDR2 YYNGEE. Trimming took 3 bases from V and 0 from J; bases not matched to a gene: 5. CDR3 length: 17 residues. CDR3 residues: CASSERTGGATNEKLFF. The CDR3 bases are TGTGCCAGCAGCGAGCGGACAGGGGGAGCAACTAATGAAAAACTGTTTTTT.

The chain joins TRBV14 to TRBJ2-1, with 7 bases matching TRBD1. The CDR3 covers 16 residues. The V gene end was trimmed by 0 bases and the J gene end by 3 bases; junction bases not matched to a gene: 5. The V gene's germline CDR1 is SGHDN and CDR2 FVKESK. DNA of the CDR3: TGTGCCAGCAGCCAAGATCGAGGGGACAGCTACAATGAGCAGTTCTTC. Its translation: CASSQDRGDSYNEQFF.

The gene calls are TRBV27 and TRBJ2-7, with 12 bases lining up with TRBD2. The germline V gene has CDR1 MNHEY and CDR2 SMNVEV (reference sequence). With 6 bases clipped from V and 0 bases from J, the junction kept 9 bases outside the gene matches. This CDR3 region has 17 residues. The CDR3 nucleotides are TGTGCCAGCAGCTCCTGGACTAGCGGGGACCTCTCCTACGAGCAGTACTTC. It translates to CASSSWTSGDLSYEQYF.

The chain employs TRBV5-4 and TRBJ2-2; 8 bases are shared with TRBD2. CDR1 is SGHNT and CDR2 is YYREEE in the germline V gene (reference sequence). V was clipped by 2 bases and J by 3 bases; unmatched bases: 6. The CDR3 totals 16 residues. CDR3 sequence: CASSFRAGAYTGELFF. Here the CDR3 DNA reads TGTGCCAGCAGCTTTAGAGCGGGGGCATACACCGGGGAGCTGTTTTTT.

The CDR3: CASSLESGVRYTF. The CDR3, as DNA: TGCGCCAGCAGCTTGGAGTCCGGGGTACGCTACACCTTC. The gene calls are TRBV5-1 and TRBJ1-2; D gene unclear. The CDR3 runs 13 residues. The V and J ends lost 0 bases and 9 bases respectively, with 12 bases between them. CDR1 is SGHRS, CDR2 YFSETQ, per germline. The variable domain in full, completed from reference TRBV5-1 and TRBJ1-2, reads KAGVTQTPRYLIKTRGQQVTLSCSPISGHRSVSWYQQTPGQGLQFLFEYFSETQRNKGNFPGRFSGRQFSNSRSEMNVSTLELGDSALYLCASSLESGVRYTFGSGTRLTVV.